This is a list of T cell receptor beta chains from one sample in a study of long-term antiretroviral therapy in people with HIV. This table comes from immunoSEQ multiplex PCR, and its TCRdb copy is limited to in-frame clones, with some not included. Of 25,000 to 30,000 clones listed, approximately 95% are singletons. The sample consisted of unsorted PBMCs, taken 5.3 years after starting antiretroviral therapy. The receptors come from a man aged 30 to 45 with HIV. Both conserved end residues are part of each CDR3. The D gene is left open where the match is weak. Some rows have no size entry. The others give once, few or many, or a class for an expanded clone.

CDR3: CASSLARGSEQYF; DNA: TGCGCCAGCAGCTTGGCCAGGGGTAGCGAGCAGTACTTC; size: .; V: TRBV5-1; J: TRBJ2-7; D: .
CDR3: CSASGGRNTEAFF; DNA: TGCAGCGCCTCCGGGGGAAGGAACACTGAAGCTTTCTTT; size: .; V: TRBV29-1; J: TRBJ1-1; D: .
CDR3: CSGQSTDTQYF; DNA: TGCAGCGGGCAGAGCACAGATACGCAGTATTTT; size: .; V: TRBV29-1; J: TRBJ2-3; D: .
CDR3: CASSLWQGGYEQYF; DNA: TGTGCCAGCAGCTTGTGGCAGGGTGGGTACGAGCAGTACTTC; size: .; V: TRBV5-6; J: TRBJ2-7; D: .
CDR3: CSVDKGVDYGYTF; DNA: TGCAGCGTTGACAAGGGGGTCGACTATGGCTACACCTTC; size: .; V: TRBV29-1; J: TRBJ1-2; D: .
CDR3: CASSEGRGAIYEQYF; DNA: TGTGCCAGCAGTGAAGGGCGCGGGGCCATCTACGAGCAGTACTTC; size: .; V: TRBV6-1; J: TRBJ2-7; D: .
CDR3: CAWSVSAGYTF; DNA: TGTGCCTGGAGTGTATCGGCCGGCTACACCTTC; size: .; V: TRBV30; J: TRBJ1-2; D: .
CDR3: CASSQEGKAGRSPQHF; DNA: TGCGCCAGCAGCCAAGAGGGTAAGGCAGGGCGTTCGCCCCAGCATTTT; size: .; V: TRBV4-1; J: TRBJ1-5; D: .
CDR3: CASSLTGFTEAFF; DNA: TGTGCCAGCAGCCTTACAGGGTTCACTGAAGCTTTCTTT; size: .; V: TRBV7-3; J: TRBJ1-1; D: .
CDR3: CASSTGPDTQYF; DNA: TGTGCCAGCAGCACAGGGCCAGATACGCAGTATTTT; size: .; V: TRBV28; J: TRBJ2-3; D: .
CDR3: CASSLGGTGANTEAFF; DNA: TGCGCCAGCAGCCTGGGGGGGACCGGCGCGAACACTGAAGCTTTCTTT; size: .; V: TRBV5-1; J: TRBJ1-1; D: .
CDR3: CASKGQGNEKLFF; DNA: TGCGCCAGCAAGGGACAGGGGAATGAAAAACTGTTTTTT; size: .; V: TRBV10-1; J: TRBJ1-4; D: TRBD1
CDR3: CAISELGGQGFTEQYF; DNA: TGTGCCATCAGTGAACTGGGCGGACAGGGGTTTACCGAGCAGTACTTC; size: .; V: TRBV10-3; J: TRBJ2-7; D: TRBD1
CDR3: CASSQGGGGSGANVLTF; DNA: TGCGCCAGCAGCCAGGGTGGGGGTGGGTCTGGGGCCAACGTCCTGACTTTC; size: once; V: TRBV4-3; J: TRBJ2-6; D: .
CDR3: CASSLHRPVEQFF; DNA: TGCGCCAGCAGCTTGCACAGACCCGTTGAGCAGTTCTTC; size: .; V: TRBV5-1; J: TRBJ2-1; D: .
CDR3: CASSFEGNSYEQYF; DNA: TGTGCCAGCAGTTTTGAGGGGAACTCCTACGAGCAGTACTTC; size: .; V: TRBV27; J: TRBJ2-7; D: .
CDR3: CASSLSSDRPSGNTIYF; DNA: TGTGCCAGCAGTTTATCATCTGACAGGCCCTCTGGAAACACCATATATTTT; size: .; V: TRBV28; J: TRBJ1-3; D: .
CDR3: CASSQVGSGGRLREQFF; DNA: TGTGCCAGCAGCCAGGTCGGGTCGGGGGGCCGATTAAGAGAGCAGTTCTTC; size: once; V: TRBV5-4; J: TRBJ2-1; D: .
CDR3: CASSLKVNYGYTF; DNA: TGTGCCAGCAGCTTAAAGGTTAACTATGGCTACACCTTC; size: .; V: TRBV7-3; J: TRBJ1-2; D: .
CDR3: CSVEKGSGNTIYF; DNA: TGCAGCGTTGAAAAGGGCTCTGGAAACACCATATATTTT; size: .; V: TRBV29-1; J: TRBJ1-3; D: .
CDR3: CASSEAGAIGYGYTF; DNA: TGTGCCAGCAGTGAAGCAGGCGCCATCGGCTATGGCTACACCTTC; size: few; V: TRBV6-1; J: TRBJ1-2; D: .
CDR3: CASSRGGSYEQYF; DNA: TGTGCCAGCTCCCGAGGCGGATCCTACGAGCAGTACTTC; size: .; V: TRBV27; J: TRBJ2-7; D: .
CDR3: CASSLRTASSRYSNQPQHF; DNA: TGTGCCAGCAGTCTCCGGACAGCTTCATCAAGGTATAGCAATCAGCCCCAGCATTTT; size: .; V: TRBV28; J: TRBJ1-5; D: .
CDR3: CASSQAVGGGLTEAFF; DNA: TGCGCCAGCAGCCAGGCGGTGGGAGGGGGGTTGACTGAAGCTTTCTTT; size: .; V: TRBV4-3; J: TRBJ1-1; D: .
CDR3: CASSLRPSNQPQHF; DNA: TGTGCCAGCAGTCTACGTCCCAGCAATCAGCCCCAGCATTTT; size: .; V: TRBV27; J: TRBJ1-5; D: .
CDR3: CASSVDWAPEEQYF; DNA: TGTGCCAGCAGCGTGGACTGGGCCCCAGAGGAGCAGTACTTC; size: .; V: TRBV5-4; J: TRBJ2-7; D: .
CDR3: CASSQPGVGEQFF; DNA: TGTGCCAGCAGCCAACCGGGAGTGGGTGAGCAGTTCTTC; size: .; V: TRBV4-2; J: TRBJ2-1; D: .
CDR3: CASQGQINTEAFF; DNA: TGTGCCAGCCAGGGACAGATAAACACTGAAGCTTTCTTT; size: .; V: TRBV6-5; J: TRBJ1-1; D: TRBD1
CDR3: CASSSGRRNEKLFF; DNA: TGTGCCAGCAGCTCGGGACGGCGTAATGAAAAACTGTTTTTT; size: .; V: TRBV7-9; J: TRBJ1-4; D: .
CDR3: CASSRGRGFNTGELFF; DNA: TGCGCCAGCAGCCGGGGAAGGGGGTTCAACACCGGGGAGCTGTTTTTT; size: .; V: TRBV4-1; J: TRBJ2-2; D: .
CDR3: CASSPSTGSNQPQHF; DNA: TGTGCCAGCAGCCCGTCGACAGGTAGCAATCAGCCCCAGCATTTT; size: .; V: TRBV5-8; J: TRBJ1-5; D: .
CDR3: CASFPIFNSYEQYF; DNA: TGTGCCAGTTTCCCCATATTTAACTCCTACGAGCAGTACTTC; size: .; V: TRBV19; J: TRBJ2-7; D: .
CDR3: CASSVGPRDEQYF; DNA: TGTGCCAGCAGCGTAGGGCCCAGGGACGAGCAGTACTTC; size: .; V: TRBV9; J: TRBJ2-7; D: .
CDR3: CASSLTTGWDEQFF; DNA: TGTGCCAGCAGCTTAACAACGGGCTGGGATGAGCAGTTCTTC; size: .; V: TRBV7-3; J: TRBJ2-1; D: .
CDR3: CASSPLDRDGYTF; DNA: TGTGCCAGCTCACCACTCGACAGGGATGGCTACACCTTC; size: .; V: TRBV18; J: TRBJ1-2; D: TRBD1
CDR3: CASSPYGAGERNQPQHF; DNA: TGCGCCAGCAGCCCTTATGGGGCAGGGGAGCGCAATCAGCCCCAGCATTTT; size: .; V: TRBV4-1; J: TRBJ1-5; D: .
CDR3: CASSLRAGKYNEQFF; DNA: TGTGCCAGCAGCTTGAGAGCGGGGAAATACAATGAGCAGTTCTTC; size: .; V: TRBV5-4; J: TRBJ2-1; D: TRBD2
CDR3: CASSFRYGLSYEQYF; DNA: TGTGCCAGCAGCTTTAGATATGGACTGTCCTACGAGCAGTACTTC; size: .; V: TRBV7-2; J: TRBJ2-7; D: .
CDR3: CASSPSWTGNYGYTF; DNA: TGTGCCAGCAGCCCAAGTTGGACGGGGAACTATGGCTACACCTTC; size: .; V: TRBV2; J: TRBJ1-2; D: .
CDR3: CASSALAGDYNEQFF; DNA: TGCGCCAGCAGCGCCCTCGCGGGGGACTACAATGAGCAGTTCTTC; size: .; V: TRBV5-1; J: TRBJ2-1; D: TRBD2
CDR3: CATSRDGGAEAFF; DNA: TGTGCCACCAGCAGAGATGGTGGGGCTGAAGCTTTCTTT; size: .; V: TRBV15; J: TRBJ1-1; D: .
CDR3: CASSLYLGDSRNQPQHF; DNA: TGTGCCAGCAGCTTGTATTTAGGGGACAGTCGGAATCAGCCCCAGCATTTT; size: once; V: TRBV5-8; J: TRBJ1-5; D: TRBD1
CDR3: CASSPRTGGTYEQYF; DNA: TGTGCCAGCAGCCCCCGGACAGGGGGTACCTACGAGCAGTACTTC; size: .; V: TRBV9; J: TRBJ2-7; D: TRBD1
CDR3: CASSRGENYEQYF; DNA: TGTGCCAGCAGCAGAGGGGAGAACTACGAGCAGTACTTC; size: .; V: TRBV7-8; J: TRBJ2-7; D: .
CDR3: CASSISGTGSQPQHF; DNA: TGTGCCAGTAGTATCTCCGGGACAGGGTCCCAGCCCCAGCATTTT; size: .; V: TRBV19; J: TRBJ1-5; D: TRBD1